This T cell receptor beta chain is drawn from a study of T cells after yellow fever vaccination. Study outcomes and limitations: Booster samples showed a return of most primary-vaccination clones (roughly 96% CD4, 88% CD8). Overlap between CD4 and CD8 compartments was detected for a small share of clonotypes.

CDR3 length: 14 amino acids. Germline CDR1 is GTSNPN and CDR2 is SVGIG (reference sequence). Trimming took 1 base from V and 0 from J, leaving 8 bases between them. A single record per CDR3 protein comes from TCRdb applying MiXCR to the 5' RACE reads. The sample has about 130,000 distinct CDR3 sequences; 5% to 7.5% are singletons. This clonotype was detected only a few times. The antigen is not known. This clonotype originated in a man under 40 who received the YFV17D yellow fever vaccine. The source was CD4+ T cells sorted from PBMCs, collected 10 days after the yellow fever booster vaccination. The chain joins TRBV30 to TRBJ2-3; D not certain. CDR3 residues: CAWSGYTSTDTQYF. CDR3 sequence (DNA): TGTGCCTGGAGTGGGTATACTAGCACAGATACGCAGTATTTT.